Listed below are T cell receptor beta chains from one sample, sequenced in a study of OX40 agonist ivuxolimab in advanced cancers. The repertoire was sequenced with immunoSEQ multiplex PCR; TCRdb's copy has only in-frame clones and lacks some. There are some 74,000 clones in the sample; about 85% occur only once, and around 3.5% lies in the top ten. This material consisted of CD4+ or CD8+ T cells sorted from blood, taken in a trial of the OX40 agonist ivuxolimab. Source of these receptors: an adult with an advanced solid tumor such as melanoma, head and neck, liver or kidney cancer. Each CDR3 is given with its conserved first and last residue. Fields, in order: clone size, V gene, D gene, J gene, CDR3 DNA, CDR3 protein. The D gene is left open where the match is weak. A row's size may be missing; if present it is once, few, many or a size class.

clone size: -
V gene: TRBV5-1
D gene: -
J gene: TRBJ2-3
CDR3 DNA: TGCGCCAGCCTCATGGAGGGCCTAAGCACAGATACGCAGTATTTT
CDR3 protein: CASLMEGLSTDTQYF

clone size: -
V gene: TRBV27
D gene: TRBD1
J gene: TRBJ2-1
CDR3 DNA: TGTGCCAGCAGTAAAAGGGGCTTCCGGGACAGGGTTAGTACTAATGAGCAGTTCTTC
CDR3 protein: CASSKRGFRDRVSTNEQFF

clone size: -
V gene: TRBV12-1
D gene: -
J gene: TRBJ2-1
CDR3 DNA: TGTGCCAGGCCTTTGCACCGGGTTTACAATGAGCAGTTCTTC
CDR3 protein: CARPLHRVYNEQFF

clone size: -
V gene: TRBV7-2
D gene: -
J gene: TRBJ1-3
CDR3 DNA: TGTGCCAGCAGCATTAATGGAAACACCATATATTTT
CDR3 protein: CASSINGNTIYF

clone size: -
V gene: TRBV5-6
D gene: -
J gene: TRBJ2-7
CDR3 DNA: TGTGCCAGCAGCTTAAACTACGAGCAGTACTTC
CDR3 protein: CASSLNYEQYF

clone size: few
V gene: TRBV7-2
D gene: -
J gene: TRBJ1-6
CDR3 DNA: TGTGCCAGCAGCGTCAGGGAGCACTCGTCGTCACCCCTCCACTTT
CDR3 protein: CASSVREHSSSPLHF

clone size: -
V gene: TRBV19
D gene: TRBD2
J gene: TRBJ2-2
CDR3 DNA: TGTGCCAGTAGTATACTAGCGGGTTTAACCGGGGAGCTGTTTTTT
CDR3 protein: CASSILAGLTGELFF

clone size: once
V gene: TRBV6-1
D gene: -
J gene: TRBJ2-1
CDR3 DNA: TGTGCCAGCAGTGAAAGTAAAGGGGGGAGGGCTAGCAATGAGCAGTTCTTC
CDR3 protein: CASSESKGGRASNEQFF

clone size: -
V gene: TRBV4-2
D gene: -
J gene: TRBJ1-1
CDR3 DNA: TGTGCCAGCAGCCAAGGGGCCACTGAAGCTTTCTTT
CDR3 protein: CASSQGATEAFF

clone size: -
V gene: TRBV6-5
D gene: -
J gene: TRBJ2-7
CDR3 DNA: TGTGCCAGCAGTTACGAGGGAGGCCCCTACGAGCAGTACTTC
CDR3 protein: CASSYEGGPYEQYF